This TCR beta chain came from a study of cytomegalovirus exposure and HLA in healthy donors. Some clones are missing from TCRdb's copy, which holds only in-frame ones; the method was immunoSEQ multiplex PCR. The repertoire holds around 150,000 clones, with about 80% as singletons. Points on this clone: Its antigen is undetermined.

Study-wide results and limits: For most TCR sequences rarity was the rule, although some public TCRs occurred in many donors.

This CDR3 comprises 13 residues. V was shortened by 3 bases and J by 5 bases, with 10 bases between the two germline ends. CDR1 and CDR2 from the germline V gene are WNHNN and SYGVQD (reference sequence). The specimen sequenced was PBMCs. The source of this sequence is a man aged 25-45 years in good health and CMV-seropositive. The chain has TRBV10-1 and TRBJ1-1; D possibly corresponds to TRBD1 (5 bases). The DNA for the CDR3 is TGCGCCAGCAGTGACACGGGGGGGACTGAAGCTTTCTTT. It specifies CASSDTGGTEAFF.